One and the same sample provided the 19 T cell receptor beta chains below, sequenced in a study of cytotoxic CD8 clonotypes in ibrutinib-treated CLL. The table came from immunoSEQ multiplex PCR; TCRdb's copy has only in-frame clones and leaves some out. The sample contains tens of thousands of clones, around 68% of which appear only once. This sample comprised PBMCs, obtained after 12 months of ibrutinib treatment. The receptor set was obtained from a human donor with chronic lymphocytic leukemia.

This chain uses TRBV12-5 with TRBJ1-3; 7 bases fit TRBD1. The CDR3 consists of 16 residues. The germline V gene encodes CDR1 LGHNT and CDR2 FRNRAP. V lost 0 bases, J lost 5 bases, and 7 bases stayed unmatched. The CDR3 reads CASGLVRGDSRNTIYF. The CDR3 region has the DNA TGTGCTAGTGGTTTGGTACGGGGGGACAGCCGAAACACCATATATTTT.

The chain employs TRBV5-1 and TRBJ2-2; 9 bases line up with TRBD2. J was trimmed by 2 bases and V by 2 bases; bases with no gene match: 4. The CDR3 covers 16 residues. Germline CDR1 SGHRS, CDR2 YFSETQ. CDR3 nucleotides: TGCGCCAGCAGCTTAAGCGGGGGGAGTAACACCGGGGAGCTGTTTTTT. Its protein is CASSLSGGSNTGELFF. The variable domain in full, completed from reference TRBV5-1 and TRBJ2-2, reads KAGVTQTPRYLIKTRGQQVTLSCSPISGHRSVSWYQQTPGQGLQFLFEYFSETQRNKGNFPGRFSGRQFSNSRSEMNVSTLELGDSALYLCASSLSGGSNTGELFFGEGSRLTVL.

The V and J genes are TRBV2 and TRBJ1-1; TRBD1 matches 9 bases. Germline loops: CDR1 SNHLY, CDR2 FYNNEI. The CDR3 is 13 residues long. Unmatched junction bases numbered 4, after V lost 6 bases and J lost 5 bases. The CDR3 region is CASSGTGTTEAFF. The CDR3 bases are TGTGCCAGCAGCGGGACAGGGACAACTGAAGCTTTCTTT.

The J gene is TRBJ1-5, the V gene TRBV7-2; tentative D call: TRBD1 (5 bases). CDR1 and CDR2 from the germline V gene are SGHTA and FQGNSA. The V end was cut by 5 bases, the J end by 7 bases, with 21 bases between. The CDR3 runs 16 residues. The CDR3, as DNA: TGTGCCAGCAGCCACCACCCCGGGGGGTCTAGGCAGCCCCAGCATTTT. Protein product: CASSHHPGGSRQPQHF. The entire variable domain, with the rest obtained from reference TRBV7-2 and TRBJ1-5, is as follows: GAGVSQSPSNKVTEKGKDVELRCDPISGHTALYWYRQSLGQGLEFLIYFQGNSAPDKSGLPSDRFSAERTGGSVSTLTIQRTQQEDSAVYLCASSHHPGGSRQPQHFGDGTRLSIL.

The V call is TRBV6-5, the J call TRBJ1-2, with D unclear. Germline V CDR1 and CDR2: MNHEY, SVGAGI. V was clipped by 0 bases and J by 7 bases, with 6 bases between them. CDR3 length: 12 amino acids. This CDR3 reads CASSYSKTGYTF. In DNA form, the CDR3 reads TGTGCCAGCAGTTACTCGAAGACTGGCTACACCTTC.

This clone was detected only a few times. This chain links TRBV14 with TRBJ2-7, with no clear D. Looked up from germline, CDR1 is SGHDN and CDR2 is FVKESK. The CDR3 contains 15 residues. The germline V and J ends were trimmed by 1 base and 3 bases, with 13 bases remaining between them. CDR3 DNA: TGTGCCAGCAGCCAAGTCCCTGGGCAGTTCTACGAGCAGTACTTC. The encoded protein is CASSQVPGQFYEQYF.

V is TRBV15 and J is TRBJ2-7; D perhaps matches TRBD1 (5 bases). Trimming left V 0 bases short and J 4 bases short, with 16 bases between. Germline lookup yields CDR1 LNHNV and CDR2 YYDKDF (reference sequence). This CDR3 has 16 residues. CDR3 DNA: TGTGCCACCAGCAGAGATCTTCGTGGGGCTCCTTACGAGCAGTACTTC. As protein: CATSRDLRGAPYEQYF.

The gene calls are TRBV28 and TRBJ2-6, with no clear D. The CDR3 covers 18 residues. Trimming pared 5 bases from V and 5 bases from J, leaving 22 bases between. The germline gives CDR1 MDHEN, CDR2 SYDVKM. The CDR3 nucleotides are TGTGCCAGCAGTAAAGATCGCTTGACACAAAGTCGGGCCAACGTCCTGACTTTC. Its protein product is CASSKDRLTQSRANVLTF.

The chain employs TRBV11-3 and TRBJ2-1, with 8 bases aligning to TRBD2. The V segment lost 5 bases and the J segment 8 bases; nucleotides outside the gene matches: 8. The CDR3 runs to 14 residues. CDR1 and CDR2 (germline): SGHNT, YENEEA. The CDR3 coding sequence is TGTGCCAGCAGCCCACGGGGGGGCCTCCATGAGCAGTTCTTC. Protein product: CASSPRGGLHEQFF.

V gene TRBV18 combines with J gene TRBJ1-2, with D maybe TRBD1 (5 bases). There are 15 residues in the CDR3. Per the germline V gene, CDR1 is KGHSH and CDR2 is LQKENI. Trimming took off 2 bases at V and 2 bases at J, with 12 bases between the two ends. The CDR3 sequence is CASSPTPGINYGYTF. CDR3 coding DNA: TGTGCCAGCTCACCAACTCCAGGGATCAACTATGGCTACACCTTC. Supplemented by reference TRBV18 and TRBJ1-2, the full variable domain reads NAGVMQNPRHLVRRRGQEARLRCSPMKGHSHVYWYRQLPEEGLKFMVYLQKENIIDESGMPKERFSAEFPKEGPSILRIQQVVRGDSAAYFCASSPTPGINYGYTFGSGTRLTVV.

This clone was observed a handful of times. The chain uses TRBV10-3 and TRBJ2-2; D not certain. In germline, CDR1 is ENHRY, CDR2 SYGVKD. The germline V and J ends were trimmed by 3 bases and 2 bases, with 10 bases remaining between them. The CDR3 loop spans 15 amino acids. The CDR3 reads CAISDGLKNTGELFF. The CDR3 coding sequence is TGTGCCATCAGTGATGGATTGAAAAACACCGGGGAGCTGTTTTTT.

In its sample, this clone was seen a few times. This chain connects TRBV5-1 to TRBJ2-1, with D maybe TRBD1 (5 bases). V was shortened by 6 bases and J by 7 bases, with 20 bases between the two germline ends. The CDR3 extends over 15 amino acids. The germline gives CDR1 SGHRS, CDR2 YFSETQ. CDR3 amino acids: CASTPEWGSRNEQFF. In nucleotides, the CDR3 is TGCGCCAGCACCCCGGAGTGGGGCAGTAGGAATGAGCAGTTCTTC.

V is TRBV18 and J is TRBJ2-7, with TRBD1 matching over 7 bases. The V and J ends lost 0 bases and 3 bases, in that order; junction bases with no gene match: 5. Germline loops: CDR1 KGHSH, CDR2 LQKENI. The CDR3 extends over 15 amino acids. The CDR3 nucleotides read TGTGCCAGCTCACCACCCGGGAACAGGGGCTACGAGCAGTACTTC. Its protein product is CASSPPGNRGYEQYF.

The V and J genes are TRBV18 and TRBJ2-2; TRBD1 aligns across 7 bases. CDR3 length: 17 amino acids. Germline V CDR1 and CDR2: KGHSH, LQKENI. V gave up 2 bases and J gave up 1 base; unmatched junction bases: 7. CDR3 sequence: CASSPSLGTVNTGELFF. In DNA form, the CDR3 reads TGTGCCAGCTCACCATCGTTGGGGACAGTGAACACCGGGGAGCTGTTTTTT.

In this sample, this clone turned up a few times. V and J are TRBV6-1 and TRBJ2-7; D may correspond to TRBD1 or TRBD2 (5 bases each). The CDR3 has 13 residues. Trimming removed 4 bases at V and 2 bases at J, with 9 bases between. CDR1 is MNHNS and CDR2 is SASEGT in the germline V gene. CDR3 residues: CASSGDGPYEQYF. In DNA, the CDR3 is TGTGCCAGCAGTGGGGACGGGCCCTACGAGCAGTACTTC.

V usage is TRBV4-1 and J usage is TRBJ2-7; tentative D call: TRBD1 (5 bases). Germline V gives CDR1 MGHRA, CDR2 YSYEKL. Trimming stripped 0 bases from V and 0 bases from J, with 15 bases between. The CDR3 spans 17 residues. DNA of the CDR3: TGCGCCAGCAGCCAAGATCTGTGGACAAGGGACTCCTACGAGCAGTACTTC. It yields the protein CASSQDLWTRDSYEQYF.

The chain joins TRBV5-5 to TRBJ2-5; D possibly corresponds to TRBD2 (6 bases). CDR3 length: 16 residues. The germline CDR1 and CDR2 sequences are SGHKS and YYEKEE (reference sequence). The V end lost 2 bases, the J end lost 5 bases, and 19 bases lay between the germline ends. The CDR3 coding sequence is TGTGCCAGCAGCTTAGGACCGATTGGGGGAGGCGAGACCCAGTACTTC. Protein: CASSLGPIGGGETQYF.

This clone occurred a few times. The chain is built from TRBV21-1 and TRBJ1-6; the tabulated D call, TRBD1, remains unverified against the DNA. TRBV21-1 is designated a pseudogene. The CDR3 extends over 17 amino acids. CDR3 nucleotide sequence: TGTGCCAGCAGCAAAGTAGCCCGGACAGGGGGTAATTCACCCCTCCACTTT. Protein product: CASSKVARTGGNSPLHF.

The rearrangement uses TRBV12-5 and TRBJ2-6; D is ambiguous. Looked up from germline, CDR1 is LGHNT and CDR2 is FRNRAP. V lost 7 bases, J lost 0 bases, and 4 bases lay in between. The CDR3 is 13 amino acids. The CDR3, as DNA: TGTGCTAGTGCCCTCTCTGGGGCCAACGTCCTGACTTTC. Encoded protein: CASALSGANVLTF. The full variable domain, completed using reference TRBV12-5 and TRBJ2-6, is DARVTQTPRHKVTEMGQEVTMRCQPILGHNTVFWYRQTMMQGLELLAYFRNRAPLDDSGMPKDRFSAEMPDATLATLKIQPSEPRDSAVYFCASALSGANVLTFGAGSRLTVL.